This T cell receptor beta chain comes out of a study of cytomegalovirus exposure and HLA in healthy donors. Regarding the study as a whole: In a later analysis, at a false discovery rate of 0.05, about 15,000 TCR beta sequences were associated with HLA alleles. Differences between HLA loci emerged in a later analysis of TCR association rates, with DRB1 most and HLA-C fewest.

To note about this clone: The target antigen is unknown.

Germline V gene sequence: CDR1 SGHRS, CDR2 YFSETQ. V trimming: 3 bases; J trimming: 6 bases; junction bases outside the gene matches: 8. The CDR3 spans 15 residues. Both 60 Vbeta primers and 13 Jbeta primers went into the PCR. The authors' processing: The authors later counted roughly 79 million unique TCR beta chains, 9 million to 12 million of them shared. Only in-frame clones appear in the TCRdb table, and some are missing; sequencing was by immunoSEQ multiplex PCR. D and trimming were read from the DNA, whereas the V and J calls and clone size are those reported in that table. The sample has 25,000 to 30,000 clones.

The clonotype was recovered from a man younger than 45 in good health and CMV-seronegative. The rearrangement uses TRBV5-1 and TRBJ2-3, with 9 nucleotides matching TRBD2. The material sequenced was PBMCs. The CDR3 bases are TGCGCCAGCAGCTCAGCGGGGGGATCCTATGATACGCAGTATTTT. Translating gives CASSSAGGSYDTQYF.